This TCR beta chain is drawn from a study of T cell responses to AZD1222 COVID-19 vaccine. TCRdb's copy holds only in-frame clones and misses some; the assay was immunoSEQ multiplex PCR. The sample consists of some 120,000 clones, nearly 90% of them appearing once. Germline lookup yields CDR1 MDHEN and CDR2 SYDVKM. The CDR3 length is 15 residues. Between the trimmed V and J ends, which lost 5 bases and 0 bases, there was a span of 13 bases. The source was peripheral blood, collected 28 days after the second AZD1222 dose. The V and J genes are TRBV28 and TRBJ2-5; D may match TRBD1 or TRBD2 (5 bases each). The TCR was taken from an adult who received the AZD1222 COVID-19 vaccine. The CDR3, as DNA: TGTGCCAGCAGTGGGTCGGGACCGTACCAAGAGACCCAGTACTTC. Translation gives CASSGSGPYQETQYF. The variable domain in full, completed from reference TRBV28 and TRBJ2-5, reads DVKVTQSSRYLVKRTGEKVFLECVQDMDHENMFWYRQDPGLGLRLIYFSYDVKMKEKGDIPEGYSVSREKKERFSLILESASTNQTSMYLCASSGSGPYQETQYFGPGTRLLVL.